This T cell receptor beta chain originates from a study of T cell responses to AZD1222 COVID-19 vaccine (dated by TCRdb to 2020 to 2023). About the investigation overall: AZD1222 recipients whose second dose came at about 4 weeks and those whose second dose came at about 12 weeks were combined into one group, since spike-specific TCR depth and breadth did not differ between the two schedules. A total of approximately 250 trial participants underwent TCR sequencing, of whom around 210 had received two doses of AZD1222 and around 25 had received two doses of the MenACWY control vaccine. Trial participants were enrolled by age into subgroups of 18-55, 56-69 and 70-plus years, and roughly 160, 29 and 62 TCR-sequenced participants, respectively, were included in these subgroups.

The sample's time point label, in plain terms: baseline before first vaccination. Vaccinee samples came from UK trials COV001 and COV002, including a single-blind randomized controlled phase 2/3 trial of AZD1222 (ChAdOx1 nCoV-19) in healthy adults. Trial participant PBMC samples were collected at day 0 and day 28 after the second dose for TCRbeta chain sequencing. Details on this clone: Its antigen is unknown. Base qualities are not at hand, and no much larger clone is one base apart.

The CDR3 regions of human TCRbeta chains were subjected to immunosequencing. The paper's processing steps were these. TCRs in the repertoires were compared against a reference library of SARS-CoV-2-specific TCRs that had been generated with the MIRA antigen-specificity platform. Breadth was defined as the fraction of unique TCRs that were SARS-CoV-2-associated, and depth was defined as the fraction of total T cells that were SARS-CoV-2-associated. Using the MIRA data, each spike-specific TCR was assigned both to the spike region to which the TCR was reactive and to a CD4 or CD8 class. Log10-transformed breadth and depth values were compared by one-way ANOVA with Sidak's multiple comparisons tests. As stored in TCRdb, this immuneACCESS dataset retains in-frame rearrangements with V and J assigned. A fraction of the clones does not appear; measured against another copy, unresolved V genes explain less than half of the discrepancy, and the remainder lacks a known reason. V, J and clone size reflect that table, while D and trimming were determined from the DNA. The sample table contains 140,000 to 150,000 clones; only one count was recorded for about 92% of them. The ten largest clones capture over 7.5% of the sample.

V has 3 bases trimmed and J has 8 bases trimmed; junction bases matching no gene number 15. The cysteine opens and the phenylalanine closes a CDR3 of 18 amino acids. Only CDR3 DNA is held: 54 bases, read in frame from base 1. CDR1 and CDR2, looked up from the germline V gene, are KGHSH and LQKENI. The study at large found these results: The 56-69-year group was small, and its depth increase did not reach significance, likely because of low power. Reportedly, almost half of the unique spike-specific TCRs recognized epitopes lying outside the regions that are mutated in the B.1.351 and B.1.1.7 variants. CD4 TCRs associated with the vaccine covered the entire spike protein, and the dominant responses were in regions 160-218 and 743-854. Conclusions about previously exposed vaccinees are limited because only six or seven AZD1222 recipients were SARS-CoV-2 seropositive at baseline. After two AZD1222 doses, both the breadth and the depth of spike-specific TCRs were significantly higher than at day 0 and than in MenACWY recipients. Because no day 14 peak-response samples were available, repertoires were characterized only after the peak T cell response. Participants were mostly white British and included more females than males, and it was suggested by the authors that clonal diversity may have been underestimated.

The sequence came from an adult in good health. The rearrangement joined TRBV18 to TRBJ1-6; 8 junctional bases match TRBD1. Sequencing was performed on peripheral blood, taken on day 0 of AZD1222 vaccination. The CDR3 protein: CASSPLRPGTGLDSPLHF. The DNA is TGTGCCAGCTCACCCCTACGTCCCGGGACAGGCTTAGATTCACCCCTCCACTTT.